What follows are 6 T cell receptor beta chains derived from one specimen sequenced in a study of CD8 T cells in ankylosing spondylitis. Each CDR3 protein gets one entry after TCRdb re-called the 5' RACE reads with MiXCR. The table lists 200,000 to 250,000 distinct CDR3 sequences, around 32% of them singletons. The specimen was blood, either unsorted or a sorted T cell fraction (not recorded which). All receptors come from a male donor with ankylosing spondylitis or in good health (not recorded which).

The chain combines TRBV12-3 or TRBV12-4 with TRBJ2-7; 7 bases are shared with TRBD1. V was pared by 6 bases and J by 7 bases, with 15 bases of the junction left unmatched. The CDR3 spans 15 residues. CDR3 coding DNA: TGTGCCAGCAGCTCCTCCGACAGGGCTTTGAGGGAGCAGTACTTC. It codes for CASSSSDRALREQYF.

The chain uses TRBV20-1 and TRBJ2-1, with 12 bases fitting TRBD2. V dropped 5 bases and J dropped 6; count of bases not matched to a gene: 8. The germline CDR1 and CDR2 sequences are DFQATT and SNEGSKA (reference sequence). The CDR3 loop spans 15 amino acids. CDR3 amino acids: CSAGETSGGRNEQFF. CDR3 nucleotides: TGCAGTGCTGGGGAGACTAGCGGGGGTCGCAATGAGCAGTTCTTC.

CDR3 amino acids: CSAPMSPGLERSPLHF. CDR3 bases: TGCAGTGCTCCGATGTCCCCGGGGTTAGAACGCTCACCCCTCCACTTT. The chain is built from TRBV20-1 and TRBJ1-6; D is uncertain. This CDR3 region has 16 residues. CDR1 and CDR2 (germline): DFQATT, SNEGSKA (reference sequence). The V gene lost 5 bases and the J gene lost 10 bases, with 24 bases spanning the gap.

The rearrangement joins TRBV12-3 or TRBV12-4 to TRBJ1-5; D gene unclear. The V end lost 6 bases, the J end lost 12 bases, and 12 bases lay between the germline ends. This CDR3 has 11 amino acids. The CDR3 loop is CASSYSGLQHF. DNA of the CDR3: TGTGCCAGCAGCTACAGCGGACTCCAGCATTTT.

This chain links TRBV20-1 with TRBJ2-5; D might be TRBD2 (7 bases). The CDR3 consists of 13 residues. CDR1 is DFQATT, CDR2 SNEGSKA, per germline (reference sequence). Trimming stripped 8 bases from V and 5 bases from J, with 18 bases between. CDR3: CSSSWGGYETQYF. The CDR3, as DNA: TGCAGTTCCTCTTGGGGGGGCTATGAGACCCAGTACTTC.

The J gene is TRBJ2-5, the V gene TRBV29-1; D unresolved. CDR1 and CDR2 from the germline V gene are SQVTM and ANQGSEA. This CDR3 spans 11 amino acids. V lost 4 bases to trimming and J lost 5 bases, with 8 bases between them. CDR3 loop: CSVAVGETQYF. CDR3 bases: TGCAGCGTTGCCGTGGGGGAGACCCAGTACTTC.